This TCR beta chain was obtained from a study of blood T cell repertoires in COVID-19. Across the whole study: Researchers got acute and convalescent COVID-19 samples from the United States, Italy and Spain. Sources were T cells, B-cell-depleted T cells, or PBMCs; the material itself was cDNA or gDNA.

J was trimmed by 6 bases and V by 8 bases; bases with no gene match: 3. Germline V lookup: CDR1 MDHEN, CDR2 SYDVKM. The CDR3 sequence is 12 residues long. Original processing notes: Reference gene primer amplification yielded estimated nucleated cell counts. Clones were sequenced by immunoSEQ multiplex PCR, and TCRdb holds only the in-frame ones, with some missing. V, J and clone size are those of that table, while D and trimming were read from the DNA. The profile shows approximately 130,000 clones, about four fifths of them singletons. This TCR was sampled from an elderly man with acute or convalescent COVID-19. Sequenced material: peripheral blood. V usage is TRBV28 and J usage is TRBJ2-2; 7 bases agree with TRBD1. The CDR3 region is CASDRDSGELFF. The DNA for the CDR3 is TGTGCCAGCGACAGGGATTCCGGGGAGCTGTTTTTT. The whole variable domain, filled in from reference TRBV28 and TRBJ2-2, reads DVKVTQSSRYLVKRTGEKVFLECVQDMDHENMFWYRQDPGLGLRLIYFSYDVKMKEKGDIPEGYSVSREKKERFSLILESASTNQTSMYLCASDRDSGELFFGEGSRLTVL.